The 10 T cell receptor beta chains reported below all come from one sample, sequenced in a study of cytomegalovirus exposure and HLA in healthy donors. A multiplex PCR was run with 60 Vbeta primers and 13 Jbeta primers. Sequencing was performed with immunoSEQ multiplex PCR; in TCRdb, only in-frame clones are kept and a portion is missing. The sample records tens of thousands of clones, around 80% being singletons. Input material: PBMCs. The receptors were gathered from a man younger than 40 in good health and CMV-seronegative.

The CDR3 coding sequence is TGTGCCAGCAGCTCAAGAGGGGGCCGGACTGAAGCTTTCTTT. It yields the protein CASSSRGGRTEAFF. The chain employs TRBV5-6 and TRBJ1-1; TRBD1 agrees at 7 bases. In germline, CDR1 is SGHDT, CDR2 YYEEEE. J lost 5 bases, V lost 3 bases, and 7 bases had no gene match. This CDR3 has 14 amino acids.

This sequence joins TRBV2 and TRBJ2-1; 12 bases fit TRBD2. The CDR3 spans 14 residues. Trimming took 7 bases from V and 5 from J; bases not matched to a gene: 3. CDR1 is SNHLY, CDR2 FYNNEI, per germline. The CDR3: CASNGLAGNNEQFF. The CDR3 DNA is TGTGCCAGCAACGGACTAGCGGGGAACAATGAGCAGTTCTTC. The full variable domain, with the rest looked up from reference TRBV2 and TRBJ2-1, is EPEVTQTPSHQVTQMGQEVILRCVPISNHLYFYWYRQILGQKVEFLVSFYNNEISEKSEIFDDQFSVERPDGSNFTLKIRSTKLEDSAMYFCASNGLAGNNEQFFGPGTRLTVL.

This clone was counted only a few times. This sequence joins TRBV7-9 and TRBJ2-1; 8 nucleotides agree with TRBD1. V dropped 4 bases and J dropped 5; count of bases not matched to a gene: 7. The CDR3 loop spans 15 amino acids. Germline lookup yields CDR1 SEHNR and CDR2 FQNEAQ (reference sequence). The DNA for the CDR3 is TGTGCCAGCAGCTCAACAGGGGGGTTGAACAATGAGCAGTTCTTC. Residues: CASSSTGGLNNEQFF.

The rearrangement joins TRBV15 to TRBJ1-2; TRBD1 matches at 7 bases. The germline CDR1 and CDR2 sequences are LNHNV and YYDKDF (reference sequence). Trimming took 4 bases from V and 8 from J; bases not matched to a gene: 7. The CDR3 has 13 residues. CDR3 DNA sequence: TGTGCCACCAGCACCTTCCAGGGGGACGGCTACACCTTC. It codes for CATSTFQGDGYTF.

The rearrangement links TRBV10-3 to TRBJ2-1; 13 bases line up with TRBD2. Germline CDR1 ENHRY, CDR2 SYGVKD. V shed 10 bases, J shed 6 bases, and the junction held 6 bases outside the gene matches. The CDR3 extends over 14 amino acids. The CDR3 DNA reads TGTGCCACCCAGACTAGCGGGAGGATCAATGAGCAGTTCTTC. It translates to CATQTSGRINEQFF.

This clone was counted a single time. The CDR3 sequence: CASRGQEHNSPLHF. CDR3 DNA: TGTGCCAGCAGGGGACAGGAACATAATTCACCCCTCCACTTT. The gene calls are TRBV28 and TRBJ1-6, with TRBD1 identical over 8 bases. Germline CDR1 is MDHEN and CDR2 is SYDVKM. This CDR3 region has 14 residues. J was trimmed by 5 bases and V by 6 bases; bases with no gene match: 3.

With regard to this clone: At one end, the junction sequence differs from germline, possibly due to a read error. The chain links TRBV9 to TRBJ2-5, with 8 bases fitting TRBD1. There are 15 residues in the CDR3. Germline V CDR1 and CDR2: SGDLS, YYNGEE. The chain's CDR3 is CASSVAGTGEEAQYF. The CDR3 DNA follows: TGTGCCAGCAGCGTGGCTGGGACAGGAGAAGAGGCCCAGTACTTC.

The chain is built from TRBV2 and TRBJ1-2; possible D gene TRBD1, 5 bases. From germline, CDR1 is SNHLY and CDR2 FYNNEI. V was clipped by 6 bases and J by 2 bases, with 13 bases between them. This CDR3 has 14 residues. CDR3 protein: CASSEADTNYGYTF. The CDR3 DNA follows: TGTGCCAGCAGCGAGGCGGACACCAACTATGGCTACACCTTC.

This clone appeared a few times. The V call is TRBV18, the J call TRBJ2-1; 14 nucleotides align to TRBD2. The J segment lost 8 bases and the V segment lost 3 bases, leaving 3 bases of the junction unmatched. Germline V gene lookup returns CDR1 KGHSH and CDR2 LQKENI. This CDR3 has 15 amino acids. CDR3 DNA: TGTGCCAGCTCACCGGGACTAGCGGGAGTGGATGAGCAGTTCTTC. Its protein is CASSPGLAGVDEQFF.

The CDR3, as DNA: TGTGCCTGGAGCTTGCACCAGGGCACTGAAGCTTTCTTT. Translation gives CAWSLHQGTEAFF. The chain combines TRBV30 with TRBJ1-1, with D perhaps matching TRBD1 (5 bases). CDR3 length: 13 residues. Germline lookup yields CDR1 GTSNPN and CDR2 SVGIG (reference sequence). Between the trimmed V and J ends, which lost 3 bases and 4 bases, there was a span of 12 bases.